This TCR beta chain was observed in a study of T cells in Graves' hyperthyroidism and ophthalmopathy. This clonotype was counted only a few times. What it binds is unknown. One junction end does not reproduce the germline sequence, and a read error may be involved. Germline V gene data show CDR1 as SGHRS and CDR2 as YFSETQ. The CDR3 covers 15 residues. Researchers amplified the TCR beta CDR3 regions from RNA transcripts. A first-round RT-PCR of the TCR CDR3 used the HTBI primer set. TCRdb processed the multiplex PCR reads anew with MiXCR; each CDR3 protein has one entry. The sample lists approximately 380,000 distinct CDR3 sequences; around 18% were seen once. The study's findings and limits: Ophthalmopathy stood apart from stable hyperthyroidism in a 13 V-J model.

The clonotype comes from a man between 18 and 29 years old with Graves' ophthalmopathy. The sequenced sample consisted of blood. V and J are TRBV5-1 and TRBJ2-1; weak D call: TRBD2 (6 bases). The CDR3 sequence: CASTLGGASYNEQFF. CDR3 nucleotide sequence: TGCGCCAGCACCTTGGGCGGGGCCTCCTACAATGAGCAGTTCTTC.